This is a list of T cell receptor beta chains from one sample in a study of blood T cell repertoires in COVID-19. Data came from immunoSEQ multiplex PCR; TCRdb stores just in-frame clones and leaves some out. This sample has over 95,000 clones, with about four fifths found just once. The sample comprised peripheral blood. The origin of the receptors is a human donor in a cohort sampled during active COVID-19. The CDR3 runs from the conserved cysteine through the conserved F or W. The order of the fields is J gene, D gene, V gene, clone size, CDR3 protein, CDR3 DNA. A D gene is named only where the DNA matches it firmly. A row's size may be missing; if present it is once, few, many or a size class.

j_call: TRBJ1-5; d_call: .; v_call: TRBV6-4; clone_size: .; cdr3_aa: CASSLTENQPQHF; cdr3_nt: TGTGCCAGCAGCCTGACAGAAAATCAGCCCCAGCATTTT
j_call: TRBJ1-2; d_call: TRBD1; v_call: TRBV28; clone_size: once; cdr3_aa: CASSSTDLTGGKGILYGYTF; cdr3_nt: TGTGCCAGCAGCTCGACAGACCTCACAGGGGGGAAAGGGATTCTATATGGCTACACCTTC
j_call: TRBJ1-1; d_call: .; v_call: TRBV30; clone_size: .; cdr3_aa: CAWSQDTLNTEAFF; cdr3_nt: TGTGCCTGGAGTCAGGACACTCTGAACACTGAAGCTTTCTTT
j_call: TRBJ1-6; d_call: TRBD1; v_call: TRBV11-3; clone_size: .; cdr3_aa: CASSKTGVSLHF; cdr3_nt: TGTGCCAGCAGCAAAACAGGGGTTTCCCTCCACTTT
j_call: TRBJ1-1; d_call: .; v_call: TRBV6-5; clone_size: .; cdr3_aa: CASSPPQNTEAFF; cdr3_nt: TGTGCCAGCAGCCCCCCCCAGAACACTGAAGCTTTCTTT
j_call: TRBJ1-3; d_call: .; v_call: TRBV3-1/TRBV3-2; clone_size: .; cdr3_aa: CASSQGASGNTIYF; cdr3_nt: TGTGCCAGCAGCCAAGGGGCTTCTGGAAACACCATATATTTT
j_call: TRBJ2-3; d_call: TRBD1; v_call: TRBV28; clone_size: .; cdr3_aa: CASSSRTGPTDTQYF; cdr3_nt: TGTGCCAGCAGTTCCCGGACAGGGCCCACAGATACGCAGTATTTT
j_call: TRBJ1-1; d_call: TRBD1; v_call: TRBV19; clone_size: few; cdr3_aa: CASIQGAVAFF; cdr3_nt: TGTGCCAGTATACAGGGGGCCGTAGCTTTCTTT
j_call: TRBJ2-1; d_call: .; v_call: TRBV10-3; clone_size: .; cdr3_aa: CAISVSNEQFF; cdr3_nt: TGTGCCATCAGTGTTAGTAATGAGCAGTTCTTC
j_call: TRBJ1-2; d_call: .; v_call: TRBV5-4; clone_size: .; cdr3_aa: CASSLDRTNYGYTF; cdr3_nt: TGTGCCAGCAGCTTGGACAGAACTAACTATGGCTACACCTTC
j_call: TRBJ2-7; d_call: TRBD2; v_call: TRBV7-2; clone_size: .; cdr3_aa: CASSLVAGAYEQYF; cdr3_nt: TGTGCCAGCAGCTTAGTAGCGGGGGCCTACGAGCAGTACTTC
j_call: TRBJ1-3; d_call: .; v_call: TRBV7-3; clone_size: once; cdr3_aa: CASSLVPGTGNTIYF; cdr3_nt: TGTGCCAGCAGCCTGGTCCCAGGGACTGGAAACACCATATATTTT
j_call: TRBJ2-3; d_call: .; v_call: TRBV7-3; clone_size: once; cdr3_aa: CASSVGGTGPDTQYF; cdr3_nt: TGTGCCAGCAGCGTTGGCGGGACCGGCCCAGATACGCAGTATTTT
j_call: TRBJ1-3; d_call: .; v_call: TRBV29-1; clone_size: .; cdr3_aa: CSVVTAAEVFSGNTIYF; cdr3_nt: TGCAGCGTTGTCACGGCGGCAGAAGTCTTCTCTGGAAACACCATATATTTT
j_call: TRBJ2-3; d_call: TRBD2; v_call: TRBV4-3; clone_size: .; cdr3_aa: CASSREIVAGAGNPDTQYF; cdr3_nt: TGCGCCAGCAGCCGGGAGATCGTAGCGGGAGCGGGGAATCCAGATACGCAGTATTTT
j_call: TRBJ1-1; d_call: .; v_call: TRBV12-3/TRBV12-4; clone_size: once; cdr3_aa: CASSSTGFVAFF; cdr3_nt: TGTGCCAGCAGTAGTACAGGGTTCGTGGCTTTCTTT
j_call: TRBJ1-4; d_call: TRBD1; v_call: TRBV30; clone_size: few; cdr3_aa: CAWNGQGPGKLFF; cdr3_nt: TGTGCCTGGAATGGACAGGGGCCAGGAAAACTGTTTTTT
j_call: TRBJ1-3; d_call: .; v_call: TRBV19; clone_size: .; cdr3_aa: CASSISVSPGNTIYF; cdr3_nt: TGTGCCAGTAGTATTTCAGTATCCCCTGGAAACACCATATATTTT
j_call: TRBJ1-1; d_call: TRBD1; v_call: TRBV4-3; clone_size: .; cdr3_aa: CASSQDRTGRLEAFF; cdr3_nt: TGCGCCAGCAGCCAAGACCGGACAGGACGACTTGAAGCTTTCTTT
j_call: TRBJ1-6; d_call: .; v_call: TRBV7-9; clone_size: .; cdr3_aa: CASSDFIGGSSPLHF; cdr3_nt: TGTGCCAGCAGCGACTTCATCGGAGGTAGTTCACCCCTCCACTTT
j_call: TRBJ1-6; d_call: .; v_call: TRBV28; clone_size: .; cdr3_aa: CASRRGGSNSPLHF; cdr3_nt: TGTGCCAGCCGACGGGGGGGGTCGAATTCACCCCTCCACTTT
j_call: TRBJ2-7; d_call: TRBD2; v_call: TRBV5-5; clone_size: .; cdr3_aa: CASSHGRGDEQYF; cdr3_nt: TGTGCCAGCAGCCACGGGAGGGGGGACGAGCAGTACTTC
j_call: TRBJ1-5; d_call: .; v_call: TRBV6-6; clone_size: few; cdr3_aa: CASIGSAAWPQHF; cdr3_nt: TGTGCCAGCATCGGGTCGGCCGCGTGGCCCCAGCATTTT
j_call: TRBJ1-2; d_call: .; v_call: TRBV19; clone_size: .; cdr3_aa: CASRGVRYGYTF; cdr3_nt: TGTGCCAGTCGCGGGGTGCGATATGGCTACACCTTC
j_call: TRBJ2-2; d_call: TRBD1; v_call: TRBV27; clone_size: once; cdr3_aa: CANSPGQGFTGELFF; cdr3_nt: TGTGCCAATAGCCCCGGACAGGGTTTTACCGGGGAGCTGTTTTTT
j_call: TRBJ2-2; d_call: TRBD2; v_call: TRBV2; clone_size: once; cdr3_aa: CASSGHSGANTGELFF; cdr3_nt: TGTGCCAGCAGTGGACATAGCGGGGCGAACACCGGGGAGCTGTTTTTT
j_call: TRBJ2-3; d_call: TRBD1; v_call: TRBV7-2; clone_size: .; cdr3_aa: CASSLDPGQGRTQYF; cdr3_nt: TGTGCCAGCAGCTTAGACCCGGGACAGGGGAGGACGCAGTATTTT
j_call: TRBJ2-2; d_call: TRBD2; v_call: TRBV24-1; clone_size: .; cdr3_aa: CATSSSGPGELFF; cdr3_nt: TGTGCCACCAGTTCTAGCGGGCCCGGGGAGCTGTTTTTT
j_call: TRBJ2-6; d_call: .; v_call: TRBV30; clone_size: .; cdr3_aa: CAWSPGGANVLTF; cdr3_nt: TGTGCCTGGAGTCCGGGTGGGGCCAACGTCCTGACTTTC
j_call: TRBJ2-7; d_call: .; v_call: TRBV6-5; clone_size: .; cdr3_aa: CASRPGHAYEQYF; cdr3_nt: TGTGCCAGCAGGCCGGGACATGCCTACGAGCAGTACTTC
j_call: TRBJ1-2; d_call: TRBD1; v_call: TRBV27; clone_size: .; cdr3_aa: CASSLRGGTGRHGYTF; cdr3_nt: TGTGCCAGCAGTTTAAGAGGGGGCACAGGGCGACATGGCTACACCTTC
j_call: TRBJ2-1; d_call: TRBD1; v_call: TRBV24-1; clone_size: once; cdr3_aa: CATSDQDRDNEQFF; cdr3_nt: TGTGCCACCAGTGATCAGGACAGGGACAATGAGCAGTTCTTC
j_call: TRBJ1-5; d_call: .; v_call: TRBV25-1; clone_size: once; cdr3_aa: CASSEKGRGNQPQHF; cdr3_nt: TGTGCCAGCAGTGAAAAGGGAAGGGGAAATCAGCCCCAGCATTTT
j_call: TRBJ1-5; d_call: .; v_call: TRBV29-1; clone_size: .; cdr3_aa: CSVGDRGRQPQHF; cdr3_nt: TGCAGCGTTGGCGACCGTGGGCGTCAGCCCCAGCATTTT
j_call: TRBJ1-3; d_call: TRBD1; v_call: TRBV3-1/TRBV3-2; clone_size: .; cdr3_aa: CASSQDFRGTGNTIYF; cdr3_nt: TGTGCCAGCAGCCAAGACTTCAGGGGGACGGGAAACACCATATATTTT
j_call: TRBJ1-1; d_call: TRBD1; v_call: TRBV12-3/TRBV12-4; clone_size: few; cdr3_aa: CASGRGTAKAFF; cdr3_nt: TGTGCCAGCGGAAGAGGGACAGCTAAAGCTTTCTTT
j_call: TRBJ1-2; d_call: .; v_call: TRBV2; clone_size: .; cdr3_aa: CANLTLTDRPNYGYTF; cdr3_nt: TGTGCCAACCTTACGTTAACCGACAGACCTAACTATGGCTACACCTTC